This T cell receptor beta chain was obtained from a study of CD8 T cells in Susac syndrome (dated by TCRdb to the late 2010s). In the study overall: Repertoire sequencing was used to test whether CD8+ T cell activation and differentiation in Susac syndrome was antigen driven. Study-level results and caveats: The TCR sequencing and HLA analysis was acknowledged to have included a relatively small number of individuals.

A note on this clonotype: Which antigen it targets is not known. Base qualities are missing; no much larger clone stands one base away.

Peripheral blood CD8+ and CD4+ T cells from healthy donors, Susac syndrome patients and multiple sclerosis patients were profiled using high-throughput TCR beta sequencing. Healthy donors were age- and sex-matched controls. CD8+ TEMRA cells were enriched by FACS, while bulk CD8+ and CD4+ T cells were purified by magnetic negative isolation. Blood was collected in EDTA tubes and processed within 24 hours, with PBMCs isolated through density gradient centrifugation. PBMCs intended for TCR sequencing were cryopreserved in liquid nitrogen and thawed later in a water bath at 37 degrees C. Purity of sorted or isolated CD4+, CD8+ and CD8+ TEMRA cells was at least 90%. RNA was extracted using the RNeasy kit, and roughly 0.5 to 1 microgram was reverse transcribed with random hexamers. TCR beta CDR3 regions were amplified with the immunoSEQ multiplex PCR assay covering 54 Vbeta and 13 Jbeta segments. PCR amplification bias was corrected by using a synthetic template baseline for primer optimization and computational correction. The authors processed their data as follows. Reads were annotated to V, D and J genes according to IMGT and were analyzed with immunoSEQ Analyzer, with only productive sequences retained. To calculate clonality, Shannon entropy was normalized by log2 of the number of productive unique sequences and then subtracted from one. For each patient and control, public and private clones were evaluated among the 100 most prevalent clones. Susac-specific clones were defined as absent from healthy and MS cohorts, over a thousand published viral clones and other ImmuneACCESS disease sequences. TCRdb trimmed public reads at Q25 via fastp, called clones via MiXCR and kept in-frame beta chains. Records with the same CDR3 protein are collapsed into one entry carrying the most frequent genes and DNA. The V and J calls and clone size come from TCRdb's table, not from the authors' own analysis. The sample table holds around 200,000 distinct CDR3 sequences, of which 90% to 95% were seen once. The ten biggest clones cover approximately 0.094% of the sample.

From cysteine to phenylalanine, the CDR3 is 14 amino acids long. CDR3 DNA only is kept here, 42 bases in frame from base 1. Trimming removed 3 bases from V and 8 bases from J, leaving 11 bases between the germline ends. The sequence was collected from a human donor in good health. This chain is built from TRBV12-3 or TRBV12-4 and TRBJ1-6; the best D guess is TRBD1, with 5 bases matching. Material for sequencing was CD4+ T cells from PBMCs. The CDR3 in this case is CASSFSRDDSPLHF. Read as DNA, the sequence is TGTGCCAGCAGTTTCTCCAGGGATGATTCACCCCTCCACTTT.